This record looks at one TCR beta chain sequence and its context. This record comes from a study of yellow fever vaccine responses in identical twins. TCRdb re-derived calls from the RT-PCR reads in MiXCR, one entry per CDR3 protein. The table records about 20,000 distinct CDR3 sequences, around 76% of them present only once. In germline, CDR1 is LGHNA, CDR2 YSLEER. The CDR3 is 14 residues long. Deletions cut 0 bases from V and 4 bases from J, with 7 bases between. The TCR sequence derives from a woman under 30 who received the yellow fever vaccine. Sequencing was performed on T cells from blood (PBMCs), unsorted or a sorted subset (not recorded which), taken before or after yellow fever vaccination (not recorded which). The genes are TRBV4-3 and TRBJ1-3; no clear D gene. The CDR3 nucleotides are TGCGCCAGCAGCCAAGAAGCCCAAGGAAACACCATATATTTT. Residues: CASSQEAQGNTIYF.